Given below is one T cell receptor beta chain in context. What it binds is unknown. This record belongs to a study of T cells after yellow fever vaccination. Study-level background: Fractions of low cell number were prepared using SMART-Seq v4 Ultra Low Input. Study-wide findings and caveats: A minor fraction of clonotypes spanned both CD4 and CD8 compartments.

The CDR3 has 14 residues. Trimming stripped 7 bases from V and 6 bases from J, with 15 bases between. In germline, CDR1 is SGHVS, CDR2 FNYEAQ. Synthesis of TCR cDNA relied on 5'RACE template switching, which attached a universal primer site and UMIs. TCRdb ran MiXCR on the 5' RACE reads and lists one entry per CDR3 protein. The table lists some 340,000 distinct CDR3 sequences, 4.1% of them singletons. V and J are TRBV7-6 and TRBJ2-2; the D is unclear. The sequence was obtained from a man between 18 and 35 years old who received the YFV17D yellow fever vaccine. The specimen comprised PBMCs, sampled 5 days after the yellow fever booster vaccination. The CDR3 bases are TGTGCCAGCAACCTCAACTCAGGACCCGGGGAGCTGTTTTTT. This gives the protein CASNLNSGPGELFF.